Listed here is a single TCR beta chain. Its antigen specificity is not known. The input lacks base qualities; no much larger clone sits a single base away. The V and J ends are trimmed by 7 bases and 5 bases, leaving 8 bases between them. CDR1 is given as MDHEN and CDR2 as SYDVKM, both from the germline V gene. The CDR3, cysteine through phenylalanine, is 11 amino acids long. Just CDR3 DNA is preserved here, 33 bases in frame from base 1. This sample is part of a study of blood T cell repertoires in COVID-19 (dated by TCRdb to the early 2020s). At the level of the whole study: Collaborator samples came from the United States, Italy and Spain and covered acute and convalescent phases of COVID-19. The prospective study material was composed of cDNA or gDNA derived from T cells, B-cell-depleted T cells, or PBMCs. Deeply sampled blood TCRbeta repertoires from subjects exposed to, actively infected with, or recovered from COVID-19 were included in the dataset. The repertoires were made available in a free public database intended to serve as a resource for research on the immune response to SARS-CoV-2. The samples were drawn from the first 160 participants of the ongoing ImmuneRACE study and from under 1,500 subjects provided by 6 global collaborators. A de-identified subject ID, COVID-19 status, age in years and sex were almost always included in the sample metadata. HLA class I and class II types, where available, came from metadata supplied by the sample provider rather than from assay-based typing.

Study-level results and caveats: The quantity of clinical and demographic metadata differed by source and by participant and was supplied without curation.

TCRbeta CDR3 regions were amplified from genomic DNA using the immunoSEQ Assay, a bias-controlled multiplex PCR. On the authors' methods: Within the assay, amplification of reference gene primers was used to estimate how many nucleated cells each sample contained. To quantify the absolute abundance of each unique TCRbeta CDR3 rearrangement, sequence reads were collapsed and filtered. For each sample, productive Simpson clonality was calculated as the square root of Simpson's diversity index across productive rearrangements. What TCRdb holds here is the immuneACCESS table cut down to in-frame rearrangements. Part of the clones is not present; checked against another copy, under half of the missing clones reflect an unresolved V gene, and the others are unexplained. V and J calls and clone size are given by that table; D and trimming were obtained from the DNA. In all, the sample holds 200,000 to 250,000 clones, and just under 85% of those were seen once. The ten most abundant clones make up approximately 1.9% of the sample.

The collaborating institutions used their own protocols to collect whole blood in K2EDTA tubes. Collaborator samples were shipped for TCRbeta analysis as frozen whole blood, isolated PBMCs, or DNA extracted from either sample type. This receptor was identified in an elderly woman with acute or convalescent COVID-19. Sequenced input: peripheral blood. The chain was built from TRBV28 and TRBJ1-2; possibly the D gene is TRBD1, per 6 matching bases. The CDR3 is CASNTGYGYTF. Read as DNA, the sequence is TGTGCCAGCAATACAGGGTATGGCTACACCTTC.